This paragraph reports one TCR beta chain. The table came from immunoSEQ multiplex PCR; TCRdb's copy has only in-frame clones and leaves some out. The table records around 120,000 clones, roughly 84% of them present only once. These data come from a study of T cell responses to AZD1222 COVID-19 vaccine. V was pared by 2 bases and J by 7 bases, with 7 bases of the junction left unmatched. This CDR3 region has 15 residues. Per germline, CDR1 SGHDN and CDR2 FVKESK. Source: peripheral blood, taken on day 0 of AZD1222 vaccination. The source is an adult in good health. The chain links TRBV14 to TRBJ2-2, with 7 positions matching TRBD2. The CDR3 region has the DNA TGTGCCAGCAGCCAAAACCCGGGAGGAATCGGGGAGCTGTTTTTT. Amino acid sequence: CASSQNPGGIGELFF.